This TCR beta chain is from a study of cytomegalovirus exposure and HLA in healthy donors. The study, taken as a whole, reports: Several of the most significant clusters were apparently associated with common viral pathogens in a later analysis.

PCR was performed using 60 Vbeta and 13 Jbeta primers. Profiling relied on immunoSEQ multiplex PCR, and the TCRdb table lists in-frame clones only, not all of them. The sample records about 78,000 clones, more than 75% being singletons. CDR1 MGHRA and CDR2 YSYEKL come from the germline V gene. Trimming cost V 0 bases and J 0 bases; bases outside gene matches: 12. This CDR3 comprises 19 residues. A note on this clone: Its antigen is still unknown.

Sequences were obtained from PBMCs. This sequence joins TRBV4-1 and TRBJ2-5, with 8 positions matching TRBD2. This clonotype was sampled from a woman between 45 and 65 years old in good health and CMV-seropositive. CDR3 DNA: TGCGCCAGCAGCCAAGATCTCCGTAGAGCGGGGGCGTACCAAGAGACCCAGTACTTC. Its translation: CASSQDLRRAGAYQETQYF.